The following is a T cell receptor (beta chain) sequence with its context. This sample was taken from a study of blood T cell repertoires in COVID-19. TCRdb's copy holds only in-frame clones and misses some; the assay was immunoSEQ multiplex PCR. The sample holds about 40,000 clones; about 85% are singletons and the top ten take roughly 13%. The source of this sequence is a human donor in a cohort sampled during active COVID-19. The sequenced sample was peripheral blood.

DNA of the CDR3: TGTGCCAGCAGCGAACAGGGGGTCCGACAAGAGACCCAGTACTTC. Residues: CASSEQGVRQETQYF. J is TRBJ2-5 and V is TRBV11-3; 8 bases line up with TRBD1. This CDR3 region has 15 residues. The V gene's germline CDR1 is SGHNT and CDR2 YENEEA. Trimming at V came to 5 bases and at J to 2 bases, leaving 7 bases not matched to a gene.